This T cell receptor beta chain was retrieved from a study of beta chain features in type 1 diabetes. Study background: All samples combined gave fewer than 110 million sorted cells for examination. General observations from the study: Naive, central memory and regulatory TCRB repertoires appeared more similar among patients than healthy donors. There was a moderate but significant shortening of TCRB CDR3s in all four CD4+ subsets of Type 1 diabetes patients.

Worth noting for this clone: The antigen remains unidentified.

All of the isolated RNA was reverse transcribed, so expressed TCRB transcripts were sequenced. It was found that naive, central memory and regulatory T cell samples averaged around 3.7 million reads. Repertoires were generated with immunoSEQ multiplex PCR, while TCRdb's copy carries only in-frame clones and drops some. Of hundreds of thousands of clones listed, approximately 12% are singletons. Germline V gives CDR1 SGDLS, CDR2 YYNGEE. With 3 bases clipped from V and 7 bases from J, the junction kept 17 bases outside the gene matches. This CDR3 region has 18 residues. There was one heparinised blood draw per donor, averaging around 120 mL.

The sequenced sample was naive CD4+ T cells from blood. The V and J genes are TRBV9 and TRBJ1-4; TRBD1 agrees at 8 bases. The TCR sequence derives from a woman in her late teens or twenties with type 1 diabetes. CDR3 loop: CASSGPWQGADGGEKLFF. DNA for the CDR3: TGTGCCAGCAGCGGGCCGTGGCAGGGGGCAGATGGAGGTGAAAAACTGTTTTTT.